A single sample gave rise to the 27 T cell receptor beta chains below, sequenced in a study of T cell responses to AZD1222 COVID-19 vaccine. Only in-frame clones appear in the TCRdb table, and some are missing; sequencing was by immunoSEQ multiplex PCR. The data show 75,000 to 100,000 clones, with roughly nine tenths seen just once and roughly 1.7% held by the top ten. The sample here was peripheral blood, taken on day 0 of AZD1222 vaccination. These TCRs come from an adult in good health.

The V gene is TRBV18, the J gene TRBJ1-1; D remains unclear. The CDR3 totals 13 residues. Germline CDR1 KGHSH, CDR2 LQKENI. Trimming pared 6 bases from V and 1 base from J, leaving 9 bases between. The CDR3 is CASSSLGNTEAFF. CDR3 bases: TGTGCCAGCTCCTCGTTAGGGAACACTGAAGCTTTCTTT.

DNA of the CDR3: TGTGCCAGCAGCCAAGTTTTCAGGGACGGAAACACCATATATTTT. Residues: CASSQVFRDGNTIYF. This rearrangement joins TRBV3-1 (or the pseudogene TRBV3-2) to TRBJ1-3; a weak D match, TRBD1 (5 bases). This CDR3 has 15 residues. The V gene's germline CDR1 is LGHDT and CDR2 YNNKEL (reference sequence). The ends were cut back, 1 base at V and 4 bases at J, with 11 bases in the middle.

The V gene is TRBV24-1, the J gene TRBJ2-2; perhaps TRBD2 as D (5 bases). The V gene's germline CDR1 is KGHDR and CDR2 SFDVKD. This CDR3 is built from 14 residues. V shed 0 bases and J shed 5 bases, with 6 bases lying between them. The CDR3 reads CATSDLPGTGELFF. The CDR3 bases are TGTGCCACCAGTGATTTGCCGGGAACCGGGGAGCTGTTTTTT.

This chain uses TRBV18 with TRBJ1-4; no definite D call. Germline loops: CDR1 KGHSH, CDR2 LQKENI. V lost 8 bases, J lost 5 bases, and 9 bases lay in between. The CDR3 spans 12 residues. The CDR3 coding sequence is TGTGCCAGCGCTGGGATGAATGAAAAACTGTTTTTT. The encoded protein is CASAGMNEKLFF.

The rearrangement joins TRBV11-2 to TRBJ2-7; the D is unclear. The CDR3 totals 12 residues. Germline V CDR1 and CDR2: SGHAT, FQNNGV. V lost 1 base, J lost 2 bases, and 3 bases lay in between. CDR3 in DNA: TGTGCCAGCAGCTTAGGGGCCTACGAGCAGTACTTC. Translating it yields CASSLGAYEQYF.

The rearrangement uses TRBV7-2 and TRBJ2-3; a possible D gene is TRBD2 (6 bases). The germline CDR1 and CDR2 sequences are SGHTA and FQGNSA. This CDR3 contains 18 residues. V dropped 1 base and J dropped 2 bases, with 19 bases sitting between them. The CDR3 DNA reads TGTGCCAGCAGCTTAGATCGACCGCGGGGACTTTCCACAGATACGCAGTATTTT. Protein product: CASSLDRPRGLSTDTQYF.

V usage is TRBV7-2 and J usage is TRBJ2-7; no reliable D call. The CDR3 length is 14 residues. V lost 0 bases and J lost 2, with 8 bases in between. From germline, CDR1 is SGHTA and CDR2 FQGNSA. CDR3 in amino acids: CASSLARAAYEQYF. The CDR3 DNA is TGTGCCAGCAGCTTAGCTCGTGCCGCCTACGAGCAGTACTTC.

The J gene is TRBJ1-5, the V gene TRBV27; 9 nucleotides align to TRBD1. Germline trimming cut 5 bases from V and 5 bases from J; bases unmatched to any gene: 7. In germline, CDR1 is MNHEY, CDR2 SMNVEV (reference sequence). The CDR3 contains 15 residues. This CDR3 reads CASSPLDRGDQPQHF. The CDR3 DNA is TGTGCCAGCAGTCCCTTGGACAGGGGTGATCAGCCCCAGCATTTT.

The gene calls are TRBV27 and TRBJ1-2; maybe TRBD1 (6 bases). The V end was cut by 6 bases, the J end by 8 bases, with 19 bases between. The CDR3 runs to 14 residues. CDR1 and CDR2 (germline): MNHEY, SMNVEV (reference sequence). CDR3 nucleotides: TGTGCCAGCAGGATGCTGACAGGTTCGTTAGGCTACACCTTC. Amino acids: CASRMLTGSLGYTF.

The table lists this clone with a count of one. CDR3 DNA sequence: TGTGCCAGCAGCGCCGGGACAGGGGAATATGGCTACACCTTC. Protein product: CASSAGTGEYGYTF. V and J are TRBV5-4 and TRBJ1-2; 10 bases align to TRBD1. V trimming: 4 bases; J trimming: 5 bases; junction bases outside the gene matches: 5. The CDR3 is 14 residues long. Looked up from germline, CDR1 is SGHNT and CDR2 is YYREEE (reference sequence).

This clone was seen a single time. This sequence joins TRBV25-1 and TRBJ1-4, with D possibly matching TRBD1 (5 bases). In germline, CDR1 is MGHDK, CDR2 SYGVNS. The V gene lost 3 bases and the J gene lost 8 bases, with 13 bases spanning the gap. This CDR3 has 14 residues. The CDR3 protein is CASSDGGTGEKLFF. In DNA form, the CDR3 reads TGTGCCAGCAGTGATGGGGGGACGGGGGAAAAACTGTTTTTT.

The V gene is TRBV11-3, the J gene TRBJ1-4, with D perhaps matching TRBD1 (6 bases). From germline, CDR1 is SGHNT and CDR2 YENEEA. The CDR3 totals 13 residues. Trimming pared 1 base from V and 16 bases from J, leaving 16 bases between. This chain's CDR3 is CASSLVDRNWGFF. CDR3 sequence (DNA): TGTGCCAGCAGCTTAGTGGACAGAAACTGGGGGTTTTTT.

The chain couples TRBV12-3 or TRBV12-4 to TRBJ2-3; D might be TRBD2 (5 bases). Between the trimmed V and J ends, which lost 1 base and 5 bases, there was a span of 7 bases. The CDR3 spans 13 residues. The CDR3 loop is CASSLGRGDTQYF. The CDR3 DNA reads as TGTGCCAGCAGTTTAGGACGGGGAGATACGCAGTATTTT.

The J gene is TRBJ1-1, the V gene TRBV5-1; no definite D call. Trimming took off 1 base at V and 1 base at J, with 5 bases between the two ends. This CDR3 has 13 residues. The germline V gene encodes CDR1 SGHRS and CDR2 YFSETQ. CDR3 sequence (DNA): TGCGCCAGCAGCTTGACCCAGAACACTGAAGCTTTCTTT. It translates to CASSLTQNTEAFF.

This chain links TRBV2 with TRBJ1-1; D gene uncertain. Germline CDR1 SNHLY, CDR2 FYNNEI. V gave up 4 bases and J gave up 0 bases, with 9 bases separating them. The CDR3 has 14 amino acids. The CDR3 here is CASSGIVVNTEAFF. In nucleotides, the CDR3 is TGTGCCAGCAGTGGAATTGTTGTGAACACTGAAGCTTTCTTT.

V gene TRBV5-1 combines with J gene TRBJ1-1, with D possibly TRBD1 on 5 matching bases. With 0 bases removed from V and 0 bases from J, the gap between germline ends came to 9 bases. CDR1 and CDR2 from the germline V gene are SGHRS and YFSETQ. This CDR3 contains 15 residues. This chain's CDR3 is CASSLARGLNTEAFF. Written as DNA, the CDR3 is TGCGCCAGCAGCTTGGCGAGGGGTCTGAACACTGAAGCTTTCTTT.

The V and J genes are TRBV30 and TRBJ1-1, with 8 bases lining up with TRBD1. Germline CDR1 and CDR2: GTSNPN and SVGIG (reference sequence). The CDR3 covers 15 residues. V shed 2 bases and J 4 bases; nucleotides not matched to a gene: 9. As DNA, the CDR3 is TGTGCCTGGAGTCGGGCAGGGGGCGCTTCCACTGAAGCTTTCTTT. As protein: CAWSRAGGASTEAFF.

The chain joins TRBV6-5 to TRBJ1-1; unclear D gene. The CDR3 consists of 14 residues. With 4 bases removed from V and 1 base from J, the gap between germline ends came to 10 bases. CDR1 is MNHEY, CDR2 SVGAGI, per germline. The CDR3 here is CASSLGKRNTEAFF. DNA of the CDR3: TGTGCCAGCAGTTTGGGGAAACGGAACACTGAAGCTTTCTTT.

The genes are TRBV28 and TRBJ2-7; a weak D match, TRBD1 (6 bases). The germline V gene encodes CDR1 MDHEN and CDR2 SYDVKM. The germline V and J ends were trimmed by 7 bases and 2 bases, with 15 bases remaining between them. The CDR3 runs 14 residues. CDR3 nucleotides: TGTGCCAGCACCGTACAGGGCCTTCCCTACGAGCAGTACTTC. Translating it yields CASTVQGLPYEQYF.

The rearrangement uses TRBV6-1 and TRBJ2-7; perhaps D is TRBD1 or TRBD2 (5 bases each). The V gene's germline CDR1 is MNHNS and CDR2 SASEGT. CDR3 size: 15 residues. Between the trimmed V and J ends, which lost 2 bases and 9 bases, there was a span of 20 bases. This CDR3 is CASSETAGFRGWQYF. DNA of the CDR3: TGTGCCAGCAGTGAAACCGCAGGGTTTCGCGGGTGGCAGTACTTC.

This clone was found once. CDR3 nucleotide sequence: TGTGCCAGCAGCCAATTTATGGCGATTTCCTACAATGAGCAGTTCTTC. It encodes CASSQFMAISYNEQFF. The chain has TRBV3-1 (or the pseudogene TRBV3-2) and TRBJ2-1; D call uncertain. The germline V gene encodes CDR1 LGHDT and CDR2 YNNKEL (reference sequence). This CDR3 spans 16 amino acids. V lost 2 bases and J lost 1, with 12 bases in between.

The V call is TRBV2, the J call TRBJ1-2; 7 bases are a match to TRBD1. The CDR3 length is 16 residues. Germline V gene data show CDR1 as SNHLY and CDR2 as FYNNEI. The trim removed 2 bases at V and 4 bases at J, leaving 10 bases unmatched. In DNA, the CDR3 is TGTGCCAGCAGTGAACACAGGGGAGGAGGGATCTATGGCTACACCTTC. It is translated as CASSEHRGGGIYGYTF.

This sequence joins TRBV3-1 (or the pseudogene TRBV3-2) and TRBJ1-3; a weak D match, TRBD1 (5 bases). Per germline, CDR1 LGHDT and CDR2 YNNKEL (reference sequence). The V end was cut by 0 bases, the J end by 2 bases, with 8 bases between. The CDR3 sequence is 15 residues long. The CDR3 reads CASSQDLGPGNTIYF. CDR3 coding DNA: TGTGCCAGCAGCCAAGACCTGGGACCTGGAAACACCATATATTTT.

This sequence joins TRBV7-6 and TRBJ2-3, with TRBD2 matching 8 bases. The germline gives CDR1 SGHVS, CDR2 FNYEAQ. The trim removed 0 bases at V and 1 base at J, leaving 3 bases unmatched. The CDR3 is 16 residues long. The CDR3 loop is CASSLAEAGGTDTQYF. CDR3 nucleotides: TGTGCCAGCAGCTTAGCTGAAGCGGGGGGCACAGATACGCAGTATTTT.

In DNA form, the CDR3 reads TGCGCCAGCAGCCAAGATCCGGCAGGGACGGGACACGAGCAGTACTTC. It is translated as CASSQDPAGTGHEQYF. The gene calls are TRBV4-1 and TRBJ2-7; either TRBD1 or TRBD2 may supply D (5 bases each). Trimming left V 0 bases short and J 5 bases short, with 17 bases between. The CDR3 loop spans 16 amino acids. Germline CDR1 is MGHRA and CDR2 is YSYEKL.

CDR3: CASRGFSRNSPGQYYEQYF. The CDR3 coding sequence is TGTGCCAGCAGGGGATTTAGTCGGAACAGCCCAGGGCAGTACTACGAGCAGTACTTC. V is TRBV6-4 and J is TRBJ2-7; D perhaps matches TRBD1 (5 bases). Germline CDR1 is MRHNA and CDR2 is SNTAGT. The V end was cut by 6 bases, the J end by 3 bases, with 30 bases between. The CDR3 runs 19 residues.

The gene calls are TRBV7-3 and TRBJ2-1, with 8 bases lining up with TRBD2. The CDR3 consists of 16 residues. V dropped 5 bases and J dropped 0; count of bases not matched to a gene: 6. Germline-derived CDR1 and CDR2 are SGHTA and FQGTGA. CDR3: CASSHIAGSSYNEQFF. CDR3 nucleotide sequence: TGTGCCAGCAGCCATATAGCGGGAAGCTCCTACAATGAGCAGTTCTTC.